The present T cell receptor beta chain was sequenced within a study of cytomegalovirus exposure and HLA in healthy donors. Regarding this clone: Its target is unknown.

Study observations and caveats: The authors enumerated roughly 160 TCR beta chains as linked to cytomegalovirus.

The CDR3 has 15 amino acids. Germline assignment: CDR1 KGHSH and CDR2 LQKENI. Between the trimmed V and J ends, which lost 3 bases and 1 base, there was a span of 12 bases. Here immunoSEQ multiplex PCR was the method, and the copy in TCRdb shows in-frame clones only, minus some. The profile covers about 140,000 clones, with almost 90% appearing a single time and 7.5% to 10% taken by the ten largest. Sequences were obtained from PBMCs. This TCR was recovered from a woman aged 18-29 years in good health and CMV-seropositive. The V gene is TRBV18, the J gene TRBJ2-5, with D possibly TRBD1 on 5 matching bases. The CDR3 nucleotides read TGTGCCAGCTCACCTGGGGTAGACAGCCAAGAGACCCAGTACTTC. This sequence encodes CASSPGVDSQETQYF. The variable domain in full, completed from reference TRBV18 and TRBJ2-5, reads NAGVMQNPRHLVRRRGQEARLRCSPMKGHSHVYWYRQLPEEGLKFMVYLQKENIIDESGMPKERFSAEFPKEGPSILRIQQVVRGDSAAYFCASSPGVDSQETQYFGPGTRLLVL.